Listed below are T cell receptor beta chains from one sample, sequenced in a study of CXCR3-negative and CXCR3-positive naive CD8 T cells. TCRdb re-called the 5' RACE reads, yielding one record per CDR3 amino acid sequence without DNA. The sample spans several thousand distinct CDR3 sequences; the ten largest clones claim around 2%. The specimen sequenced was naive CXCR3- CD8+ T cells from blood. All receptors come from a human donor in good health. Some clones in this sample may be carry-over from other donors' samples. Both conserved end residues are part of each CDR3. Expanded clones are given a class, and other clones once, few, many or no size at all.

TRBJ2-7	TRBV3-1	NA	CASSQSGDYRLYEQYF
TRBJ2-7	TRBV28	NA	CASSLWACEQYF
TRBJ2-1	TRBV11-2	NA	CASSPRLANEQFF
TRBJ2-1	TRBV29-1	medium-sized	CSVEGNDYEQFF
TRBJ2-1	TRBV12-3/TRBV12-4	medium-sized	CASSKTPGQGYNEQFF
TRBJ2-2	TRBV7-9	NA	CASSLLLAGVTGELFF
TRBJ2-5	TRBV11-2	NA	CASSFLMDEETQYF
TRBJ2-3	TRBV19	NA	CASRRDRGLADTQYF
TRBJ2-5	TRBV12-3/TRBV12-4	medium-sized	CASRGGETQYF
TRBJ2-7	TRBV29-1	medium-sized	CSVLWRDSYEQYF
TRBJ2-1	TRBV20-1	NA	CSAIRPSLLMNEQFF
TRBJ1-2	TRBV20-1	medium-sized	CSARDYGREDGYTF
TRBJ2-5	TRBV27	NA	CASSWGTAETQYF
TRBJ2-3	TRBV4-1	NA	CASSQGGTADTQYF
TRBJ2-1	TRBV29-1	NA	CSDSLAGGEQFF
TRBJ1-5	TRBV13	NA	CASSFQGLNQPQHF
TRBJ2-1	TRBV29-1	NA	CSVEVWEDSNNEQFF
TRBJ2-1	TRBV28	NA	CASSPADVAYNEQFF
TRBJ2-2	TRBV28	NA	CASSFGGDRPGELFF
TRBJ2-6	TRBV29-1	medium-sized	CSVRGQGAPGANVLTF
TRBJ1-5	TRBV19	NA	CASSTAGRQPQHF
TRBJ2-7	TRBV29-1	NA	CSVGIGRSYEQYF
TRBJ2-1	TRBV7-9	NA	CASSHLSGGNEQFF
TRBJ2-7	TRBV28	medium-sized	CASTLGLAGYGYEQYF
TRBJ1-3	TRBV10-3	medium-sized	CAISMAGNTIYF
TRBJ2-1	TRBV7-2	NA	CASSFGTSGSNEQFF
TRBJ2-1	TRBV20-1	medium-sized	CSARQPEHPNNEQFF
TRBJ2-1	TRBV29-1	NA	CSVESGTGFSSEQFF
TRBJ1-1	TRBV7-2	medium-sized	CASSLATFTDTEAFF
TRBJ2-7	TRBV29-1	NA	CSVESHRGSYEQYF
TRBJ1-1	TRBV12-3/TRBV12-4	large	CASSLKTMTPNTEAFF
TRBJ2-7	TRBV29-1	medium-sized	CSVSWSSYEQYF
TRBJ2-5	TRBV29-1	medium-sized	CSVVWTGEYQETQYF
TRBJ2-6	TRBV21-1	medium-sized	CASSPMGDPGANVLTF
TRBJ1-6	TRBV7-8	medium-sized	CASSLPFGIPGAAYNSPLHF
TRBJ2-7	TRBV6-5	NA	CASSNGTGGGGSLYEQYF
TRBJ2-3	TRBV2	NA	CASSYRDRVYVTQYF
TRBJ2-5	TRBV3-1	medium-sized	CASSQEAPFRENGQETQYF
TRBJ2-2	TRBV3-1	NA	CASRLDAETGELFF
TRBJ1-1	TRBV4-1	medium-sized	CASRRQGGPEAFF
TRBJ1-3	TRBV29-1	medium-sized	CSAFAGSGNTIYF
TRBJ2-7	TRBV6-6	NA	CASSYSMQEDHSYEQYF
TRBJ2-7	TRBV6-1	NA	CASNGRSSYEQYF
TRBJ2-2	TRBV5-4	NA	CASSPDRYLTGELFF
TRBJ2-3	TRBV2	NA	CASRAGQANTQYF
TRBJ2-3	TRBV12-3/TRBV12-4	NA	CASSFSSNTDTQYF
TRBJ2-4	TRBV11-1	NA	CASSQEWGEGGPKNIQYF
TRBJ2-7	TRBV20-1	NA	CSAGNRQGADYEQYF
TRBJ2-3	TRBV12-3/TRBV12-4	medium-sized	CASSLAGGGTDTQYF
TRBJ2-5	TRBV7-9	NA	CASSLDEPTQYF
TRBJ2-7	TRBV9	NA	CASSRNGLAGDEQYF
TRBJ2-3	TRBV29-1	NA	CSVEGTSTDTQYF
TRBJ2-1	TRBV19	NA	CASSIGGAYNEQFF
TRBJ2-1	TRBV12-3/TRBV12-4	NA	CASSDTESSYNEQFF
TRBJ2-7	TRBV27	NA	CASSQGGRLEQYF
TRBJ2-1	TRBV19	NA	CASSMSVWIGNEQFF
TRBJ2-1	TRBV29-1	medium-sized	CSAWTSGSSNEQFF
TRBJ2-7	TRBV15	NA	CATSRDRLAGVSSYEQYF
TRBJ2-1	TRBV29-1	NA	CSVEYLARGGVEQFF
TRBJ2-1	TRBV19	medium-sized	CASSRASISNPYNEQFF